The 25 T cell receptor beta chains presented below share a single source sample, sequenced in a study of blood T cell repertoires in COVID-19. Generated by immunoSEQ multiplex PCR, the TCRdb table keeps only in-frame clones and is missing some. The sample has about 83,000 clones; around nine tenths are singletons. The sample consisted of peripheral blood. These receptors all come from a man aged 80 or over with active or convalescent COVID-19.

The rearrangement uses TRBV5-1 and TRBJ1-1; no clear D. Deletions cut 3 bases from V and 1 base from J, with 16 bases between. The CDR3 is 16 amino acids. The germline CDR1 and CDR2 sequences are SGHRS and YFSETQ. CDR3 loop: CASSSRAFGENTEAFF. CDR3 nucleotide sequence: TGCGCCAGCAGCTCGCGGGCGTTCGGTGAGAACACTGAAGCTTTCTTT.

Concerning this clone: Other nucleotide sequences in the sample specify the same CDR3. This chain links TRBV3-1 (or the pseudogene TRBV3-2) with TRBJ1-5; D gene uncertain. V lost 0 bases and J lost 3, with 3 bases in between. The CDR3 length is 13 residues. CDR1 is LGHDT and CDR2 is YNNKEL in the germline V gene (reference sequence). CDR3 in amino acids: CASSQDLNQPQHF. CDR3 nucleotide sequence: TGTGCCAGCAGCCAAGATCTCAATCAGCCCCAGCATTTT.

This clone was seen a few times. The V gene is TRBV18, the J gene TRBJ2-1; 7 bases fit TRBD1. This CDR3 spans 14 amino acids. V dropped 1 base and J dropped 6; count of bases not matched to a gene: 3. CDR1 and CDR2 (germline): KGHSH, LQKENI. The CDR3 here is CASSPQGAGNEQFF. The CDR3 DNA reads TGTGCCAGCTCACCACAGGGGGCGGGCAATGAGCAGTTCTTC.

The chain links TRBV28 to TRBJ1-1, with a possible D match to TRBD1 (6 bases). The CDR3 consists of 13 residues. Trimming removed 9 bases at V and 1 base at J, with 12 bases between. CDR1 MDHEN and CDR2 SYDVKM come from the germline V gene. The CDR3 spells CASRDTRNTEAFF. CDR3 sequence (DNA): TGTGCCAGTCGGGACACCCGGAACACTGAAGCTTTCTTT.

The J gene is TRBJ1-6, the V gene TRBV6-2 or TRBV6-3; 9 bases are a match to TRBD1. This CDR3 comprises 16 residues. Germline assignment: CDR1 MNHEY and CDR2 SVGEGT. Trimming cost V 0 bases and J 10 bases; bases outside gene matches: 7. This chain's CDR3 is CASSYSPGQGSSPLHF. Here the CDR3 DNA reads TGTGCCAGCAGTTACTCACCGGGACAGGGATCCTCACCCCTCCACTTT.

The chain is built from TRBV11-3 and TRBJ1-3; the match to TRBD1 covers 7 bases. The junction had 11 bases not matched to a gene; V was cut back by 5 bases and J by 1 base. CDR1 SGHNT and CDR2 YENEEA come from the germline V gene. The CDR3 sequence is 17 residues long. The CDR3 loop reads CASSPPLGQPSGNTIYF. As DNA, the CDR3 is TGTGCCAGCAGCCCCCCGTTGGGACAGCCTTCTGGAAACACCATATATTTT.

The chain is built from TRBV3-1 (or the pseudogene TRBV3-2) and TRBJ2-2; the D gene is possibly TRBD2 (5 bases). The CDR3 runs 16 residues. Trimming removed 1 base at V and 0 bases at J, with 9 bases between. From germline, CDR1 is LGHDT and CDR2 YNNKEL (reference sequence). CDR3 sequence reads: CASSQAGFANTGELFF. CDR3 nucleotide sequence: TGTGCCAGCAGCCAAGCGGGGTTCGCGAACACCGGGGAGCTGTTTTTT.

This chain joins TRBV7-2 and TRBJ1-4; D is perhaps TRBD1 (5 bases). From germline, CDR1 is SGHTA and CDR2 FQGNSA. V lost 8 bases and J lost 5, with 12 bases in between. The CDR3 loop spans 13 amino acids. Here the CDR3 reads CASGGVRNEKLFF. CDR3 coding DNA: TGTGCCAGCGGAGGGGTTCGAAATGAAAAACTGTTTTTT.

The CDR3 protein is CASSTPSGAPRDTQYF. Written as DNA, the CDR3 is TGTGCCAGTAGTACCCCTAGCGGGGCTCCCCGGGATACGCAGTATTTT. The rearrangement joins TRBV19 to TRBJ2-3; TRBD2 matches 9 bases. V dropped 4 bases and J dropped 6; count of bases not matched to a gene: 11. Germline CDR1 and CDR2: LNHDA and SQIVND (reference sequence). The CDR3 has 16 amino acids.

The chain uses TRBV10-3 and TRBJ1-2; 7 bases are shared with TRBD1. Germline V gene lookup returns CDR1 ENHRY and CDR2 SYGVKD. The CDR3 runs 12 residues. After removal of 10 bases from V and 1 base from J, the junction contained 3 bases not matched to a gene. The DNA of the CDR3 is TGTGCCACCAGGGACAGTAACTATGGCTACACCTTC. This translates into CATRDSNYGYTF.

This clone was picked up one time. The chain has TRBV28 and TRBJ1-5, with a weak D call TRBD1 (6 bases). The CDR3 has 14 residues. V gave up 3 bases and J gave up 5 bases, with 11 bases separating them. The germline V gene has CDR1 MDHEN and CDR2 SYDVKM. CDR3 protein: CASSLGHPYQPQHF. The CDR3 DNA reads TGTGCCAGCAGTTTGGGACACCCCTATCAGCCCCAGCATTTT.

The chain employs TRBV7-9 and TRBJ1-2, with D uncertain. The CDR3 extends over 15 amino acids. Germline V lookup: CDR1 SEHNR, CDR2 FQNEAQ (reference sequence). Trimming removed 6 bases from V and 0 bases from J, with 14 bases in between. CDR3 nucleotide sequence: TGTGCCAGCAGTCTATCGACACAGACTAACTATGGCTACACCTTC. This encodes CASSLSTQTNYGYTF. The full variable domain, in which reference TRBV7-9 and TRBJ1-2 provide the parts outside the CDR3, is DTGVSQNPRHKITKRGQNVTFRCDPISEHNRLYWYRQTLGQGPEFLTYFQNEAQLEKSRLLSDRFSAERPKGSFSTLEIQRTEQGDSAMYLCASSLSTQTNYGYTFGSGTRLTVV.

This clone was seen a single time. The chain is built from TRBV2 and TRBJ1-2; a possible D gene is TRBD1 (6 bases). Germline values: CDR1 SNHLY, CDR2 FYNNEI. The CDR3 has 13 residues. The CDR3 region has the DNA TGTACCACCCGACAGGCGACTAACTATGGCTACACCTTC. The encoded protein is CTTRQATNYGYTF.

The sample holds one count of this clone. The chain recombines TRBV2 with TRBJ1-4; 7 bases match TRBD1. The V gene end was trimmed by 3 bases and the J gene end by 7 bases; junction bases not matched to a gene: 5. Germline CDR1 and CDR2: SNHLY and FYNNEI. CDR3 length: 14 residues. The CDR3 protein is CASSDDRAVEKLFF. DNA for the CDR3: TGTGCCAGCAGTGACGACAGGGCGGTTGAAAAACTGTTTTTT.

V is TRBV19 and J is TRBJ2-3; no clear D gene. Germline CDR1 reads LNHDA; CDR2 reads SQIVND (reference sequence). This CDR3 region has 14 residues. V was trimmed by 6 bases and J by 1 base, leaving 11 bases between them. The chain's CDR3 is CASSPAAGTDTQYF. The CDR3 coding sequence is TGTGCCAGTAGCCCCGCTGCGGGCACAGATACGCAGTATTTT. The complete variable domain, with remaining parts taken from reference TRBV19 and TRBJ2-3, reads DGGITQSPKYLFRKEGQNVTLSCEQNLNHDAMYWYRQDPGQGLRLIYYSQIVNDFQKGDIAEGYSVSREKKESFPLTVTSAQKNPTAFYLCASSPAAGTDTQYFGPGTRLTVL.

CDR3 DNA sequence: TGTGCCTGGAATGGAGGTGGTAGGCGTGGAAACACCATATATTTT. It translates to CAWNGGGRRGNTIYF. The chain joins TRBV30 to TRBJ1-3; D ambiguous. The CDR3 extends over 15 amino acids. The V gene's germline CDR1 is GTSNPN and CDR2 SVGIG (reference sequence). Trimming took 4 bases from V and 3 from J, leaving 16 bases between them.

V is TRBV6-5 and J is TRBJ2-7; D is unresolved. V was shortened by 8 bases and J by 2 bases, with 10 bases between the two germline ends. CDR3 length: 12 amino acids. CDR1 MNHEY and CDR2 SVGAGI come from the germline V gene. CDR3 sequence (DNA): TGTGCCAGCTCTTCGACAACCTACGAGCAGTACGTC. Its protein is CASSSTTYEQYV.

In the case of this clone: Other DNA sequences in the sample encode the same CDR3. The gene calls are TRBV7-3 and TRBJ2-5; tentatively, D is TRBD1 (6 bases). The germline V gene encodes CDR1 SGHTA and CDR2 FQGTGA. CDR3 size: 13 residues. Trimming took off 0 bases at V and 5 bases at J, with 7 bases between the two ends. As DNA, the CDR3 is TGTGCCAGCAGCTTAACTAGGGGGGAGACCCAGTACTTC. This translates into CASSLTRGETQYF. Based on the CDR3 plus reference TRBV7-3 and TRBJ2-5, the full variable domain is GAGVSQTPSNKVTEKGKYVELRCDPISGHTALYWYRQSLGQGPEFLIYFQGTGAADDSGLPNDRFFAVRPEGSVSTLKIQRTERGDSAVYLCASSLTRGETQYFGPGTRLLVL.

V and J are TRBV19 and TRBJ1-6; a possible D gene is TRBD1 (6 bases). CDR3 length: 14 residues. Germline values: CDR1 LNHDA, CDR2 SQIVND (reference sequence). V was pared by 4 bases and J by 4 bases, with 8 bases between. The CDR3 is CASSTQGYNSPLHF. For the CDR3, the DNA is TGTGCCAGTAGTACACAGGGATATAATTCACCCCTCCACTTT.

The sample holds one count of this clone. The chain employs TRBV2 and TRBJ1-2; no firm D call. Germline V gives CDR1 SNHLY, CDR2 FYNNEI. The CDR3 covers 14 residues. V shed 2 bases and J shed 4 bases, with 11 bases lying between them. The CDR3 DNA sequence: TGTGCCAGCAGTGAAAGGTCTAGGTCCTATGGCTACACCTTC. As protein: CASSERSRSYGYTF.

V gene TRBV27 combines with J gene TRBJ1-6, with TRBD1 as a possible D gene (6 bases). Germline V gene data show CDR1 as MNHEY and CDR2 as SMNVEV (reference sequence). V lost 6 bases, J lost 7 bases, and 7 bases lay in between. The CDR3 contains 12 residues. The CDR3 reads CASSQGNSPLHF. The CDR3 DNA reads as TGTGCCAGCAGCCAGGGGAATTCACCCCTCCACTTT.

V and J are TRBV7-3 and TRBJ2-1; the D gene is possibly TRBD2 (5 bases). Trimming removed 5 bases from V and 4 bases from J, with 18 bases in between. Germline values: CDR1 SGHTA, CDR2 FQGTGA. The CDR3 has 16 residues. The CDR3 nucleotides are TGTGCCAGCAGCCCCTCGCTTGGGAGCCAGTACAATGAGCAGTTCTTC. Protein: CASSPSLGSQYNEQFF.

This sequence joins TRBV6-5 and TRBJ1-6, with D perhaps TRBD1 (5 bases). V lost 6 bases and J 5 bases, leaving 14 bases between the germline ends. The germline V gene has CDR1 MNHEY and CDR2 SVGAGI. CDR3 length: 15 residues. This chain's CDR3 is CASRMGLGNNSPLHF. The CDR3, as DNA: TGTGCCAGCAGGATGGGGCTGGGAAATAATTCACCCCTCCACTTT.

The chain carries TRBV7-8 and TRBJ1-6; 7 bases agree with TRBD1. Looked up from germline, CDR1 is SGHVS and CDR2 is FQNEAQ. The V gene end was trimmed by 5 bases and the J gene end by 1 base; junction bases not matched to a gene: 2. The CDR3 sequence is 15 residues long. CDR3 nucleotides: TGTGCCAGCAGCCTGGGACAGTCCTATAATTCACCCCTCCACTTT. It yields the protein CASSLGQSYNSPLHF. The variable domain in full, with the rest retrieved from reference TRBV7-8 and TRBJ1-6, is GAGVSQSPRYKVAKRGQDVALRCDPISGHVSLFWYQQALGQGPEFLTYFQNEAQLDKSGLPSDRFFAERPEGSVSTLKIQRTQQEDSAVYLCASSLGQSYNSPLHFGNGTRLTVT.

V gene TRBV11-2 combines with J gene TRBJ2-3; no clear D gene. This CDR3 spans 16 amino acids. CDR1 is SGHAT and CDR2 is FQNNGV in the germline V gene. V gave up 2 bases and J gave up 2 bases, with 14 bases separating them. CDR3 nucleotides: TGTGCCAGCAGCTTACGACGAGGAACGAACACAGATACGCAGTATTTT. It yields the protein CASSLRRGTNTDTQYF. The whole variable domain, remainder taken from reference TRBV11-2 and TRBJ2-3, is EAGVAQSPRYKIIEKRQSVAFWCNPISGHATLYWYQQILGQGPKLLIQFQNNGVVDDSQLPKDRFSAERLKGVDSTLKIQPAKLEDSAVYLCASSLRRGTNTDTQYFGPGTRLTVL.